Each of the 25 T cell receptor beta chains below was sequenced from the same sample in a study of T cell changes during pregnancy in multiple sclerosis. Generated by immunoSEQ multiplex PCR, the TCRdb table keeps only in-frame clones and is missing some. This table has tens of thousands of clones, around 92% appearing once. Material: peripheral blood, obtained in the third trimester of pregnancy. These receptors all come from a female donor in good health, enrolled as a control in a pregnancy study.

The CDR3, as DNA: TGTGCCAGCAGCTTAGATCTCGGTTTCCGGGAGCAGTTCTTC. Translation gives CASSLDLGFREQFF. This chain uses TRBV11-2 with TRBJ2-1; no clear D. The germline V and J ends were trimmed by 0 bases and 10 bases, with 13 bases remaining between them. From germline, CDR1 is SGHAT and CDR2 FQNNGV. This CDR3 comprises 14 residues.

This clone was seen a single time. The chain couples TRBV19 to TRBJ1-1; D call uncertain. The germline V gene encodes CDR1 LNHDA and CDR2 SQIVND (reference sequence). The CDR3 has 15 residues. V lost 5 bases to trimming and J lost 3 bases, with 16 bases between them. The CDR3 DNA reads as TGTGCCAGTAGTGGTACTGGGGAGATGGACACTGAAGCTTTCTTT. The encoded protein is CASSGTGEMDTEAFF.

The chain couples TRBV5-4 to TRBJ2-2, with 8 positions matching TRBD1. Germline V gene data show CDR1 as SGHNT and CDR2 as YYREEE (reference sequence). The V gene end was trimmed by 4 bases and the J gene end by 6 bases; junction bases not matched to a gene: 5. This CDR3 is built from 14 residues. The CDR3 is CASSSDRGSGELFF. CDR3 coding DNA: TGTGCCAGCAGCAGCGACAGGGGATCCGGGGAGCTGTTTTTT.

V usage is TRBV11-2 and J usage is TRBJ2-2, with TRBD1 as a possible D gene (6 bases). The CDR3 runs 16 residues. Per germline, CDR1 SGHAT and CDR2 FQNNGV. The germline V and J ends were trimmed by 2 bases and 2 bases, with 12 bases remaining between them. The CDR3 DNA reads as TGTGCCAGCAGCTTATACCCTGGGGGCAACACCGGGGAGCTGTTTTTT. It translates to CASSLYPGGNTGELFF.

CDR3 coding DNA: TGTGCCAGCAGGTCGACTAGCGGGCCAGCAGATACGCAGTATTTT. This gives the protein CASRSTSGPADTQYF. This chain links TRBV2 with TRBJ2-3; 10 nucleotides agree with TRBD2. The V gene's germline CDR1 is SNHLY and CDR2 FYNNEI. The CDR3 loop spans 15 amino acids. J gave up 4 bases and V 6 bases, and 7 bases lay outside the gene matches.

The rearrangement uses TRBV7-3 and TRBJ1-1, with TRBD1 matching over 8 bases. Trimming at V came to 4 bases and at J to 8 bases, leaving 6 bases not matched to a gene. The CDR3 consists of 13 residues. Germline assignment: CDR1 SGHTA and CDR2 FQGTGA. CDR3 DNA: TGTGCCAGCAGCTCTAACAGGGGGGTGGAAGCTTTCTTT. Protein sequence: CASSSNRGVEAFF.

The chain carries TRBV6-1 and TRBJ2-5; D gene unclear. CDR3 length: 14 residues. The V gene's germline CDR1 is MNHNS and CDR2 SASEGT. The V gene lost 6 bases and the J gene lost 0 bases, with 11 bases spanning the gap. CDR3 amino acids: CASSPDSYQETQYF. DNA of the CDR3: TGTGCCAGCAGCCCAGACTCTTACCAAGAGACCCAGTACTTC.

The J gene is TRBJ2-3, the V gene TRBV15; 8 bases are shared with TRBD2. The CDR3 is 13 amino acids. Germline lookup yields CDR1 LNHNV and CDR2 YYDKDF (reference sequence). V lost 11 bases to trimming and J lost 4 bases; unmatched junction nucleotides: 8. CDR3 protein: CAPGGREADTQYF. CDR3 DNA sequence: TGTGCCCCGGGCGGGCGGGAGGCAGATACGCAGTATTTT.

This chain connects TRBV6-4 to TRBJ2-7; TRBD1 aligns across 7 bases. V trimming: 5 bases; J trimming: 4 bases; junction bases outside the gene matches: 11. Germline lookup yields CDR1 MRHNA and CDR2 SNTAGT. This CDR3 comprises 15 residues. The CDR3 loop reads CASSPCRQGSYEQYF. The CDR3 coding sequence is TGTGCCAGCAGTCCATGTAGACAGGGATCTTACGAGCAGTACTTC.

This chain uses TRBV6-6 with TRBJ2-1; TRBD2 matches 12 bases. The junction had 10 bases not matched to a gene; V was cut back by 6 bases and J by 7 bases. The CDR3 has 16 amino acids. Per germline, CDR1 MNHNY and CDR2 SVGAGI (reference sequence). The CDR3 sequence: CASSPGTSGFWNEQFF. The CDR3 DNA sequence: TGTGCCAGCAGCCCAGGGACTAGCGGGTTCTGGAATGAGCAGTTCTTC.

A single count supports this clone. CDR3 in DNA: TGTGCCAGCAGCTCTGGACTAGCCGAGTACAATGAGCAGTTCTTC. Its translation is CASSSGLAEYNEQFF. The chain joins TRBV7-2 to TRBJ2-1, with 8 bases matching TRBD2. The V gene's germline CDR1 is SGHTA and CDR2 FQGNSA. The length of the CDR3 is 15 residues. V shed 4 bases, J shed 4 bases, and the junction held 6 bases outside the gene matches.

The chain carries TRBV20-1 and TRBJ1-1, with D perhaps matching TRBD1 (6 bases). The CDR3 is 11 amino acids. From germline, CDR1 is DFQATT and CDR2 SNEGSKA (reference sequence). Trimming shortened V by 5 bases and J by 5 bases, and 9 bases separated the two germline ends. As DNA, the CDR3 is TGCAGTGCTTACAGGGAAACTGAAGCTTTCTTT. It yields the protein CSAYRETEAFF.

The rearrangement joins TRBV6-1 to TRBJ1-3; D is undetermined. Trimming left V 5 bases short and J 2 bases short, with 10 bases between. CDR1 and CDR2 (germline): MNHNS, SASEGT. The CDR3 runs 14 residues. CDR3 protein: CASSSRVAGNTIYF. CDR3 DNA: TGTGCCAGCAGTTCCCGAGTGGCTGGAAACACCATATATTTT.

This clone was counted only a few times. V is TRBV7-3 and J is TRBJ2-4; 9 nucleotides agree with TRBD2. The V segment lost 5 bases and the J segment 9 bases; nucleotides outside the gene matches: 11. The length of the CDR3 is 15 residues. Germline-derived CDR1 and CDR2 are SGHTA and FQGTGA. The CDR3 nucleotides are TGTGCCAGCAGCCGCATAGCGGGAGAGAGGGGCATTCAGTACTTC. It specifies CASSRIAGERGIQYF. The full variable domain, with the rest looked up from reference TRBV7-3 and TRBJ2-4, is GAGVSQTPSNKVTEKGKYVELRCDPISGHTALYWYRQSLGQGPEFLIYFQGTGAADDSGLPNDRFFAVRPEGSVSTLKIQRTERGDSAVYLCASSRIAGERGIQYFGAGTRLSVL.

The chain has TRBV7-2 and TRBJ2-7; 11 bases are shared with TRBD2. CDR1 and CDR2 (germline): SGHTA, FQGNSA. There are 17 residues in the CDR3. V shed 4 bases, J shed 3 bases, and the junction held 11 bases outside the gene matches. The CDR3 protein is CASSSKTSGALGYEQYF. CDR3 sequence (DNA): TGTGCCAGCAGCTCCAAGACTAGCGGGGCCTTAGGCTACGAGCAGTACTTC. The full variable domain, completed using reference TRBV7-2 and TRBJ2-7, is GAGVSQSPSNKVTEKGKDVELRCDPISGHTALYWYRQSLGQGLEFLIYFQGNSAPDKSGLPSDRFSAERTGGSVSTLTIQRTQQEDSAVYLCASSSKTSGALGYEQYFGPGTRLTVT.

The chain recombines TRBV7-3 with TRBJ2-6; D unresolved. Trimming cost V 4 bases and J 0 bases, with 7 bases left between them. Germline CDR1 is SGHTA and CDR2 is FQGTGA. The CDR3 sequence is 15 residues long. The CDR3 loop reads CASSSLASGANVLTF. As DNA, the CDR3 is TGTGCCAGCAGCTCCCTGGCCTCTGGGGCCAACGTCCTGACTTTC.

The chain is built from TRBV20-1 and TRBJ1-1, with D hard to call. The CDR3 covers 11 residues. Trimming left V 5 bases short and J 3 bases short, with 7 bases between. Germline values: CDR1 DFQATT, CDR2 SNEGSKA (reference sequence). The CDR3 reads CSAPGYTEAFF. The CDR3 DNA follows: TGCAGTGCTCCAGGTTACACTGAAGCTTTCTTT.

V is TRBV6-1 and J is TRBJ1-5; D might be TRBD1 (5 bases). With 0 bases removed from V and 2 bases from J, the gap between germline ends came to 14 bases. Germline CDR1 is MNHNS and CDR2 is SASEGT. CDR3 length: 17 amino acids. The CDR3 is CASSEASGVGGNQPQHF. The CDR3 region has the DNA TGTGCCAGCAGTGAAGCGAGCGGGGTGGGGGGCAATCAGCCCCAGCATTTT.

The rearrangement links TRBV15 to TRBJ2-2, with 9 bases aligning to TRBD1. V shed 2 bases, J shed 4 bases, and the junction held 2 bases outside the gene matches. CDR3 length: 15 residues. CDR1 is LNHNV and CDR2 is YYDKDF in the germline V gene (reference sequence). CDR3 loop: CATSRKTGGTGELFF. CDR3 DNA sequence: TGTGCCACCAGCAGAAAGACAGGGGGCACCGGGGAGCTGTTTTTT.

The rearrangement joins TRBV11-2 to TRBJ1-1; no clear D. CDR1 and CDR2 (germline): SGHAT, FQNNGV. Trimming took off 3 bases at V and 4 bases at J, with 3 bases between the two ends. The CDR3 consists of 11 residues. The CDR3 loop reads CASSFGTEAFF. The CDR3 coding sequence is TGTGCCAGCAGCTTCGGCACTGAAGCTTTCTTT.

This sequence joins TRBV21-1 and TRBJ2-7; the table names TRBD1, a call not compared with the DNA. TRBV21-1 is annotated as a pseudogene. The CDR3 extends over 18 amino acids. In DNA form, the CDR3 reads TGTGCCAGCAGCAAAGAAGAGGAACAGGGGAGTCAGAATAGCGAGCAGTACTTC. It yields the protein CASSKEEEQGSQNSEQYF.

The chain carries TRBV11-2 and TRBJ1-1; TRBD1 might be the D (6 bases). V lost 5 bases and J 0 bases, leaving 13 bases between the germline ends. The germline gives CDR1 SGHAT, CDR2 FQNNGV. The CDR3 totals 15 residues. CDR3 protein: CASSPWTAMNTEAFF. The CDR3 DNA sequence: TGTGCCAGCAGCCCCTGGACAGCCATGAACACTGAAGCTTTCTTT.

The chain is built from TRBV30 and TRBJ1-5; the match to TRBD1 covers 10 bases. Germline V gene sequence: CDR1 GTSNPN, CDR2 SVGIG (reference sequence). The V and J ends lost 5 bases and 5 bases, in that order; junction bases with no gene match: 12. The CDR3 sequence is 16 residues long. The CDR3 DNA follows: TGTGCCTGGGAACCGACGGGACAGGGGAAGGATCAGCCCCAGCATTTT. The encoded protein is CAWEPTGQGKDQPQHF.

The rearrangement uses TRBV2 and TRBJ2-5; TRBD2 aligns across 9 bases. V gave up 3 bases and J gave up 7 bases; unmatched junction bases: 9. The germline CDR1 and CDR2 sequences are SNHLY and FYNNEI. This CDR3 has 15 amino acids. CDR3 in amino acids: CASSDRGSGGGTQYF. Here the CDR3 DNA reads TGTGCCAGCAGTGATCGGGGTAGCGGGGGAGGGACCCAGTACTTC.

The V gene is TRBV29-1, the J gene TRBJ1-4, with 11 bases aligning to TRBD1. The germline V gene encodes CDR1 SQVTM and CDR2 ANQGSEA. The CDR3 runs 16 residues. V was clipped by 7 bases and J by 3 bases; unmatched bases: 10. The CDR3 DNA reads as TGCAGCGCGCAGGTCGGGACAGGGGGGCCTAATGAAAAACTGTTTTTT. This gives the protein CSAQVGTGGPNEKLFF.